One and the same sample provided the 4 T cell receptor beta chains below, sequenced in a study of blood T cell repertoires in COVID-19. Here immunoSEQ multiplex PCR was the method, and the copy in TCRdb shows in-frame clones only, minus some. The sample yields 20,000 to 30,000 clones, around 92% seen once. Sample: peripheral blood. The receptors derive from a human donor in a cohort sampled during active COVID-19.

The rearrangement uses TRBV18 and TRBJ2-7, with D hard to call. This CDR3 region has 12 residues. V lost 5 bases and J 6 bases, leaving 11 bases between the germline ends. Germline V gene data show CDR1 as KGHSH and CDR2 as LQKENI. CDR3 DNA: TGTGCCAGCTCAGGAACTACTTCCGAGCAGTACTTC. This translates into CASSGTTSEQYF.

The V and J genes are TRBV6-1 and TRBJ1-1; D perhaps matches TRBD1 (6 bases). CDR3 length equals 16 residues. V was shortened by 4 bases and J by 3 bases, with 18 bases between the two germline ends. CDR1 and CDR2 from the germline V gene are MNHNS and SASEGT. CDR3 sequence reads: CASSGLGQGYYTEAFF. The CDR3 region has the DNA TGTGCCAGCAGTGGGCTGGGACAAGGATACTACACTGAAGCTTTCTTT.

The V gene is TRBV18, the J gene TRBJ1-3; D is undetermined. The germline CDR1 and CDR2 sequences are KGHSH and LQKENI. Trimming removed 3 bases from V and 0 bases from J, with 3 bases in between. The length of the CDR3 is 13 residues. The CDR3 nucleotides read TGTGCCAGCTCACCTTACTCTGGAAACACCATATATTTT. Protein sequence: CASSPYSGNTIYF.

The rearrangement joins TRBV5-1 to TRBJ2-3; 10 bases map to TRBD2. J lost 1 base, V lost 0 bases, and 8 bases had no gene match. CDR1 and CDR2 (germline): SGHRS, YFSETQ. The CDR3 consists of 18 residues. The DNA for the CDR3 is TGCGCCAGCAGCTTGGCTTTAGCGGGGGGATTTCGCACAGATACGCAGTATTTT. Translated: CASSLALAGGFRTDTQYF.